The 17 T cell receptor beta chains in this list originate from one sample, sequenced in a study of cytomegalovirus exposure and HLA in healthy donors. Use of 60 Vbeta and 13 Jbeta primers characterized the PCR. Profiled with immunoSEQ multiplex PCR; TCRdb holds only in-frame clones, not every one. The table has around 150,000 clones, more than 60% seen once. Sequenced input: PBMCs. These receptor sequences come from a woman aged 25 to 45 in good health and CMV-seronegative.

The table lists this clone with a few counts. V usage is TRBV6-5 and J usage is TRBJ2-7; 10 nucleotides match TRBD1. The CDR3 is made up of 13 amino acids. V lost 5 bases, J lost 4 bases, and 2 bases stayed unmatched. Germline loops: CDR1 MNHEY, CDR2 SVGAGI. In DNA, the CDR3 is TGTGCCAGCAGTGGGGACAGGGGTTACGAGCAGTACTTC. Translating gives CASSGDRGYEQYF.

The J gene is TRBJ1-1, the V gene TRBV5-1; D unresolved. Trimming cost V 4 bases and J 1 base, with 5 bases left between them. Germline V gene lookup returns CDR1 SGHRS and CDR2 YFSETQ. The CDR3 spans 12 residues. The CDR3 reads CASSPGNTEAFF. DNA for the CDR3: TGCGCCAGCAGCCCAGGGAACACTGAAGCTTTCTTT.

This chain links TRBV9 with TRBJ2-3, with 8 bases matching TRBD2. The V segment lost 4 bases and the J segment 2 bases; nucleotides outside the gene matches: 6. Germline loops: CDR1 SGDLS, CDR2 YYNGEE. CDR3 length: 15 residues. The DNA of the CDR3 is TGTGCCAGCAGCCCATCGGGGGGGCTCACAGATACGCAGTATTTT. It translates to CASSPSGGLTDTQYF.

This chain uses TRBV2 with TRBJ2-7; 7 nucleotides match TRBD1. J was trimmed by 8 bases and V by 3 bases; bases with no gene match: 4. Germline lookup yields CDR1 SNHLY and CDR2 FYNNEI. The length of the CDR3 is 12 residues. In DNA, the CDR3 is TGTGCCAGCAGTGACAGGGACAGACAGCAGTACTTC. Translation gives CASSDRDRQQYF.

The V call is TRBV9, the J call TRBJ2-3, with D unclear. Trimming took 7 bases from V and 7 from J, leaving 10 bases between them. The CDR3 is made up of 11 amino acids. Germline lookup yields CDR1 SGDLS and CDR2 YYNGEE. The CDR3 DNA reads TGTGCCAGCGCTCCAGTGAATACGCAGTATTTT. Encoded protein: CASAPVNTQYF.

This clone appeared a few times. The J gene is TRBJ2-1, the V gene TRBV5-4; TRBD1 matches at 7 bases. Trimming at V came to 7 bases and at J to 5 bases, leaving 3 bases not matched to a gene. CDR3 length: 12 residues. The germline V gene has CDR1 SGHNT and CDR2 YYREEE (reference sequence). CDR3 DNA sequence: TGTGCCAGCTCGGGACAGCACAATGAGCAGTTCTTC. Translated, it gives CASSGQHNEQFF.

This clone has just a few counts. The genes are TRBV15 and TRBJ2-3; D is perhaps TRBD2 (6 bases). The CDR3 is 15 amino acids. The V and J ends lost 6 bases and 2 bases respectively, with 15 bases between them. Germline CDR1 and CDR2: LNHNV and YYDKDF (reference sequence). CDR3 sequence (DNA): TGTGCCACCAGTCCCGGGACTGGCCCCACAGATACGCAGTATTTT. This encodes CATSPGTGPTDTQYF.

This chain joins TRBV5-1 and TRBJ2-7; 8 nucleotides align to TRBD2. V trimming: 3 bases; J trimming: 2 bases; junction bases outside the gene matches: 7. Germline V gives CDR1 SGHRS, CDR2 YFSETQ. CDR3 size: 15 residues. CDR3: CASSWGSGGTYEQYF. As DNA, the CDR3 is TGCGCCAGCAGCTGGGGAAGCGGGGGTACCTACGAGCAGTACTTC.

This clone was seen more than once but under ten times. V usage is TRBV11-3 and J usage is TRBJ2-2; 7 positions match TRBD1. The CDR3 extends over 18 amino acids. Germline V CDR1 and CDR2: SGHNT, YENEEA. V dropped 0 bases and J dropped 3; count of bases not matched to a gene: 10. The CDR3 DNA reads TGTGCCAGCAGCTTAGAAGGATACCTGACAGGGCACACCGGGGAGCTGTTTTTT. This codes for CASSLEGYLTGHTGELFF.

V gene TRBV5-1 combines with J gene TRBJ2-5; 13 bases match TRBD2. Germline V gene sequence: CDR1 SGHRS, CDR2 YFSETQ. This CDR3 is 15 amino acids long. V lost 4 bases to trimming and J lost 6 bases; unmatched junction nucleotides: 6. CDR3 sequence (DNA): TGCGCCAGCAGCACACTAGCGGGGGGGCCTAAGACCCAGTACTTC. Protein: CASSTLAGGPKTQYF. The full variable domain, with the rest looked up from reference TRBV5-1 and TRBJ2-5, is KAGVTQTPRYLIKTRGQQVTLSCSPISGHRSVSWYQQTPGQGLQFLFEYFSETQRNKGNFPGRFSGRQFSNSRSEMNVSTLELGDSALYLCASSTLAGGPKTQYFGPGTRLLVL.

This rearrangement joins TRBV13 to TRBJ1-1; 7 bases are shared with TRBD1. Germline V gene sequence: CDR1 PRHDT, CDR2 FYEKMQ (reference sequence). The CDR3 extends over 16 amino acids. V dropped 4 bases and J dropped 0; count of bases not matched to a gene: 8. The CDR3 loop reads CASSSPDREMNTEAFF. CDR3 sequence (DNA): TGTGCCAGCAGCTCGCCCGACAGGGAAATGAACACTGAAGCTTTCTTT.

The CDR3 sequence: CASSLVGGEKLFF. Written as DNA, the CDR3 is TGCGCCAGCAGCCTAGTCGGGGGGGAAAAACTGTTTTTT. The V gene is TRBV4-1, the J gene TRBJ1-4, with a tentative D call TRBD1 (5 bases). CDR3 length: 13 residues. CDR1 and CDR2 from the germline V gene are MGHRA and YSYEKL. Between the trimmed V and J ends, which lost 4 bases and 8 bases, there was a span of 11 bases.

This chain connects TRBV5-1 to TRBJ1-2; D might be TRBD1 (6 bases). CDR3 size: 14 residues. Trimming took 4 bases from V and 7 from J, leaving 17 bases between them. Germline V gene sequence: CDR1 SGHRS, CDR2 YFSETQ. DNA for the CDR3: TGCGCCAGCAGCGCCACAGGGTTCTCGAGTGGCTACACCTTC. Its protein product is CASSATGFSSGYTF.

The CDR3 DNA follows: TGTGCCAGCAGCCTTCGGGTGGAAGATACGCAGTATTTT. Residues: CASSLRVEDTQYF. This sequence joins TRBV28 and TRBJ2-3; D gene ambiguous. The V gene lost 6 bases and the J gene lost 5 bases, with 12 bases spanning the gap. In germline, CDR1 is MDHEN, CDR2 SYDVKM. The CDR3 spans 13 residues.

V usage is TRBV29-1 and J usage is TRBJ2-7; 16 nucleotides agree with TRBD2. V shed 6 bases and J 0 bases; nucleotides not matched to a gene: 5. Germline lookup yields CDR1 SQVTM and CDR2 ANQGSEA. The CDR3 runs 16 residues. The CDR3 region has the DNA TGCAGCGTGCAGGGACTAGCGGGGGGGGTCTCCTACGAGCAGTACTTC. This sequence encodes CSVQGLAGGVSYEQYF.

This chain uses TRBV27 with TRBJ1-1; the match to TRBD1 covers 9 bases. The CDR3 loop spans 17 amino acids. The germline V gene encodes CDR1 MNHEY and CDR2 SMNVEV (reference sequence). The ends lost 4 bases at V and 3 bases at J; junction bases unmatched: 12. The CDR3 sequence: CASSSLTGQGGDTEAFF. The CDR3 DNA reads TGTGCCAGCAGTTCCCTTACGGGACAGGGAGGCGACACTGAAGCTTTCTTT.

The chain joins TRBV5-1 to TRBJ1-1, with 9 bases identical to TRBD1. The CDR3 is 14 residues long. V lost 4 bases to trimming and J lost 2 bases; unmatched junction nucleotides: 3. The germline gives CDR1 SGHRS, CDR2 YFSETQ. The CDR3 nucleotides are TGCGCCAGCAGCACGACAGGGGGAAACACTGAAGCTTTCTTT. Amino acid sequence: CASSTTGGNTEAFF.